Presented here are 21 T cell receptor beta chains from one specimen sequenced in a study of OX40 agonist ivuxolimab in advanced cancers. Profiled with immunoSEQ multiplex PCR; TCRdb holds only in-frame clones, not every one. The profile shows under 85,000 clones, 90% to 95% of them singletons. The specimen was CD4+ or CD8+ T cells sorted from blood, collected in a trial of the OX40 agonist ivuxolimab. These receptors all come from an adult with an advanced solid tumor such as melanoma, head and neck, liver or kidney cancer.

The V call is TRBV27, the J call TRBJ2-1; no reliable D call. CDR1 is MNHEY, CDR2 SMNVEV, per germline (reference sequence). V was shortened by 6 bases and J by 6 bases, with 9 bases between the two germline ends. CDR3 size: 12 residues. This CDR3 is CASRKRLNEQFF. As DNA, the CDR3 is TGTGCCAGCAGAAAGAGGCTCAATGAGCAGTTCTTC.

CDR3: CASSHGTGVYYEQYF. CDR3 nucleotide sequence: TGCGCCAGCAGCCATGGGACAGGGGTATACTACGAGCAGTACTTC. The chain joins TRBV4-3 to TRBJ2-7, with TRBD1 matching over 10 bases. Trimming took 3 bases from V and 3 from J; bases not matched to a gene: 5. CDR3 length: 15 amino acids. Per the germline V gene, CDR1 is LGHNA and CDR2 is YSLEER.

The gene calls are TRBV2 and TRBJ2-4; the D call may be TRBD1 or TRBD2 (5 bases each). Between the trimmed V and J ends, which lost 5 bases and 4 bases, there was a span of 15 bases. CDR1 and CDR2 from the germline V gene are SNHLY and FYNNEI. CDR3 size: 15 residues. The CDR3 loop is CASSPGTSGKNIQYF. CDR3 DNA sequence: TGTGCCAGCAGTCCTGGGACGTCCGGGAAAAACATTCAGTACTTC.

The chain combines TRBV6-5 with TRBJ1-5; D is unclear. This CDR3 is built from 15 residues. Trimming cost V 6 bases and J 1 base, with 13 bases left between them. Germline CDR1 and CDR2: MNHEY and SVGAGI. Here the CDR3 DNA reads TGTGCCAGCAGAGTACGGATGGAGAGCAATCAGCCCCAGCATTTT. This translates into CASRVRMESNQPQHF.

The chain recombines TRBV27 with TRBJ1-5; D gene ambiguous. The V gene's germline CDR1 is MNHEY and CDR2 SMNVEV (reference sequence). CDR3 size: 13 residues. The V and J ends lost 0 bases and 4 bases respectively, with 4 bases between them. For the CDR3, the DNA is TGTGCCAGCAGTTTATCTGGGAATCAGCCCCAGCATTTT. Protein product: CASSLSGNQPQHF.

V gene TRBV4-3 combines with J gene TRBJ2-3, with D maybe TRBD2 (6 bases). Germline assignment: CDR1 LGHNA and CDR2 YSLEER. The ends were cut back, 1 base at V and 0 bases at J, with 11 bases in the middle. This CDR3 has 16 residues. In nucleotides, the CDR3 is TGCGCCAGCAGCCAAGGGTGGAGGGAGAGCACAGATACGCAGTATTTT. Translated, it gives CASSQGWRESTDTQYF.

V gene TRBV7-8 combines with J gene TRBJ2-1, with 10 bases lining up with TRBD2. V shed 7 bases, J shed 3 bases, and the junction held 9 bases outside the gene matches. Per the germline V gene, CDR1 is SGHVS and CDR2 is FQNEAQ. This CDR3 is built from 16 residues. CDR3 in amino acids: CASNHRGLADYNEQFF. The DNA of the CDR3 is TGTGCCAGCAACCACCGAGGACTAGCGGACTACAATGAGCAGTTCTTC. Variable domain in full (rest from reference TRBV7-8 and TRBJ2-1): GAGVSQSPRYKVAKRGQDVALRCDPISGHVSLFWYQQALGQGPEFLTYFQNEAQLDKSGLPSDRFFAERPEGSVSTLKIQRTQQEDSAVYLCASNHRGLADYNEQFFGPGTRLTVL.

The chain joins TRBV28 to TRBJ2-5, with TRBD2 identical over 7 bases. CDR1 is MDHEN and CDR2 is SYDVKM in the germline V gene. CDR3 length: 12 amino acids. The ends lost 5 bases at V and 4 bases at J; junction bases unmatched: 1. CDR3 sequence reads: CASSPGGETQYF. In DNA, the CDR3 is TGTGCCAGCAGTCCGGGGGGAGAGACCCAGTACTTC.

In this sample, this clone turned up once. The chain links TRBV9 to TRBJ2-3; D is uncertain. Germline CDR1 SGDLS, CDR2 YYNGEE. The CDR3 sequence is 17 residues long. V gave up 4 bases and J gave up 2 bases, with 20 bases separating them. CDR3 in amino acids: CASSPWTVIASTDTQYF. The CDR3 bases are TGTGCCAGCAGCCCATGGACCGTAATAGCCTCCACAGATACGCAGTATTTT.

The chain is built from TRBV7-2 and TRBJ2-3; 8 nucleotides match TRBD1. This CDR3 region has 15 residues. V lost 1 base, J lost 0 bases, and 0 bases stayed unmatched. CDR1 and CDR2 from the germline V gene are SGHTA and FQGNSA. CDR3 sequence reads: CASSLDRGSTDTQYF. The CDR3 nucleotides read TGTGCCAGCAGCTTAGACAGGGGGAGCACAGATACGCAGTATTTT. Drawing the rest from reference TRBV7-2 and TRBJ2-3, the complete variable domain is GAGVSQSPSNKVTEKGKDVELRCDPISGHTALYWYRQSLGQGLEFLIYFQGNSAPDKSGLPSDRFSAERTGGSVSTLTIQRTQQEDSAVYLCASSLDRGSTDTQYFGPGTRLTVL.

The CDR3 protein is CASSSEYGYTF. The CDR3 DNA follows: TGCGCCAGCAGCTCCGAGTATGGCTACACCTTC. The V call is TRBV4-1, the J call TRBJ1-2; D is unresolved. V lost 5 bases and J lost 5, with 6 bases in between. This CDR3 is 11 amino acids long. Germline values: CDR1 MGHRA, CDR2 YSYEKL.

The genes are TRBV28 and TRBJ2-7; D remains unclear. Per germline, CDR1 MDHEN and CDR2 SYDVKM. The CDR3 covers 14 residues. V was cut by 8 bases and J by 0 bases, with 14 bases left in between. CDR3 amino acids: CASQPSGNSYEQYF. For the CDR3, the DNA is TGTGCCAGCCAGCCTTCAGGAAACTCCTACGAGCAGTACTTC.

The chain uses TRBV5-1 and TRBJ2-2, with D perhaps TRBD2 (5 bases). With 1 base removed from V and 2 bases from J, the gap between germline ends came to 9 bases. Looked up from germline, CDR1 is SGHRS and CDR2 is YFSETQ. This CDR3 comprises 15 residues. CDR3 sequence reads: CASSLYRGNTGELFF. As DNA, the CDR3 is TGCGCCAGCAGCTTGTATCGGGGTAACACCGGGGAGCTGTTTTTT.

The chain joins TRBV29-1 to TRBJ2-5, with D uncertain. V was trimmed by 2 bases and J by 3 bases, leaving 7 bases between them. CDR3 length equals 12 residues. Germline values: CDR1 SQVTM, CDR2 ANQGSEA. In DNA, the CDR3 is TGCAGCGTTGAACATTTAGAAGAGACCCAGTACTTC. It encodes CSVEHLEETQYF.

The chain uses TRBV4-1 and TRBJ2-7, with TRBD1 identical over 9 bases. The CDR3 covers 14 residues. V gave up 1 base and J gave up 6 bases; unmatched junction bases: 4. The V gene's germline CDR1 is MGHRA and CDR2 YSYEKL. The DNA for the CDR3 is TGCGCCAGCAGCCAAGGGGACAGGGTTGGCGAGCAGTACTTC. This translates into CASSQGDRVGEQYF.

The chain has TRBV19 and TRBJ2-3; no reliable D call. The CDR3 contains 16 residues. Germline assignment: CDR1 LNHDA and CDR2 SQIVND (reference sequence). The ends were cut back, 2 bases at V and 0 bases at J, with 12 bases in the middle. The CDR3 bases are TGTGCCAGTAGTATACAGAGCTATACTAGCACAGATACGCAGTATTTT. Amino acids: CASSIQSYTSTDTQYF.

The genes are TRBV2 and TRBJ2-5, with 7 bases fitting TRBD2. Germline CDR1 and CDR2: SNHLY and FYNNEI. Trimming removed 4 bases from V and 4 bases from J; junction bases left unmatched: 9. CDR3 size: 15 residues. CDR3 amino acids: CASSGGSGRGETQYF. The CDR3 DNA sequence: TGTGCCAGCAGTGGGGGATCAGGGAGGGGAGAGACCCAGTACTTC.

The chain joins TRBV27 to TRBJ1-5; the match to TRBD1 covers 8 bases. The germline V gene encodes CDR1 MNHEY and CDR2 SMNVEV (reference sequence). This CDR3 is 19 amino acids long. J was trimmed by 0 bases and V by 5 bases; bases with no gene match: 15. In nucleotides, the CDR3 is TGTGCCAGCAGTCCCGGATTGACAGGGGATCTCTATAGCAATCAGCCCCAGCATTTT. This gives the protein CASSPGLTGDLYSNQPQHF.

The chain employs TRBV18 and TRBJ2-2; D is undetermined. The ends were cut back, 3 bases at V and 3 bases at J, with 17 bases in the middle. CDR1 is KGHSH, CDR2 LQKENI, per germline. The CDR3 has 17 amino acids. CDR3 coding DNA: TGTGCCAGCTCACCCGTTCCGACCCCGGCTGACACCGGGGAGCTGTTTTTT. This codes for CASSPVPTPADTGELFF.

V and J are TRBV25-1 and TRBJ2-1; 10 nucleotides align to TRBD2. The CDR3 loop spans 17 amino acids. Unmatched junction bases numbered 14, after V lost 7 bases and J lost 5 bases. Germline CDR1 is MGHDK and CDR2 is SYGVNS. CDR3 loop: CASTSGYLAGVDNEQFF. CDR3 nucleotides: TGTGCCAGCACCTCGGGATATCTAGCGGGAGTTGACAATGAGCAGTTCTTC.

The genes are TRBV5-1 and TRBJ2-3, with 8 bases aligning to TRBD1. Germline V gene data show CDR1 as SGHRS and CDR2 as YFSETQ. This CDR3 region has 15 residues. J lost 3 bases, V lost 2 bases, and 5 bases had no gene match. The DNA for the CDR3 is TGCGCCAGCAGCTTTACAGGGGGGAGGACAGATACGCAGTATTTT. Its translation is CASSFTGGRTDTQYF. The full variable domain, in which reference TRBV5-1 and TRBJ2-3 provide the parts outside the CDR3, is KAGVTQTPRYLIKTRGQQVTLSCSPISGHRSVSWYQQTPGQGLQFLFEYFSETQRNKGNFPGRFSGRQFSNSRSEMNVSTLELGDSALYLCASSFTGGRTDTQYFGPGTRLTVL.